The rows below give T cell receptor beta chains drawn from one sample of a study of blood T cells in healthy people across ages. TCRdb re-analysed the 5' RACE reads in MiXCR, keeping a single row per CDR3 protein. Here the sample spans about 780,000 distinct CDR3 sequences, less than 60% being singletons. The material sequenced was blood. These receptors all come from a man older than 75 in good health. CDR3s include the opening cysteine and the closing phenylalanine or tryptophan. The D gene is left open where the match is weak. Rows give clone size only sometimes, using once, few, many, or a class for an expanded clone.

d_gene	v_gene	j_gene	abundance	CDR3aa	CDR3nt
TRBD1	TRBV10-3	TRBJ1-1	NA	CASSGQGSTEAFF	TGTGCCAGCTCAGGACAGGGCAGCACTGAAGCTTTCTTT
NA	TRBV24-1	TRBJ2-3	NA	CATSDARDFTDTQYF	TGTGCCACCAGTGATGCTCGGGACTTCACAGATACGCAGTATTTT
TRBD2	TRBV25-1	TRBJ2-3	NA	CASSDSSGGIGTDTQYF	TGTGCCAGCAGTGACAGTAGCGGGGGGATAGGCACAGATACGCAGTATTTT
TRBD2	TRBV3-1	TRBJ2-1	NA	CASSQDPGGRWKNEQFF	TGTGCCAGCAGCCAAGATCCGGGCGGGAGGTGGAAAAATGAGCAGTTCTTC
NA	TRBV12-3/TRBV12-4	TRBJ2-4	many	CASSLRQLVDIQYF	TGTGCCAGCAGTTTAAGACAGTTAGTTGACATTCAGTACTTC
NA	TRBV20-1	TRBJ2-3	NA	CSAKPGGMDTQYF	TGCAGTGCTAAGCCGGGCGGGATGGATACGCAGTATTTT
NA	TRBV6-1	TRBJ1-5	NA	CASSEALLLGPQHF	TGTGCCAGCAGTGAAGCGCTTCTACTGGGACCCCAGCATTTT
TRBD1	TRBV24-1	TRBJ2-5	NA	CATSDSVLQGEETQYF	TGTGCCACCAGTGATTCTGTCTTGCAGGGGGAAGAGACCCAGTACTTC
NA	TRBV7-2	TRBJ2-5	NA	CASSAGFPGETQYF	TGTGCCAGCAGCGCGGGGTTCCCGGGAGAGACCCAGTACTTC
TRBD2	TRBV20-1	TRBJ2-5	few	CSARTSGEETQYF	TGCAGTGCTAGAACTAGCGGGGAGGAGACCCAGTACTTC
TRBD1	TRBV12-3/TRBV12-4	TRBJ2-5	few	CASKPDRGRQETQYF	TGTGCCAGCAAACCCGACAGGGGGCGCCAAGAGACCCAGTACTTC
NA	TRBV11-2	TRBJ1-1	NA	CASSLEMGRNTEAFF	TGTGCCAGCAGCTTAGAGATGGGCCGGAACACTGAAGCTTTCTTT
NA	TRBV12-5	TRBJ2-3	NA	CASGLGSTSDTQYF	TGTGCTAGTGGTCTAGGATCCACGTCAGATACGCAGTATTTT
NA	TRBV7-2	TRBJ1-4	NA	CASSWTVLATNEKLFF	TGTGCCAGCAGCTGGACAGTATTGGCGACTAATGAAAAACTGTTTTTT
NA	TRBV18	TRBJ2-2	few	CASSPGGGANTGELFF	TGTGCCAGCTCACCAGGGGGAGGTGCGAACACCGGGGAGCTGTTTTTT
NA	TRBV29-1	TRBJ2-7	NA	CSVVGTTIGEQYF	TGCAGCGTTGTTGGAACTACCATCGGGGAGCAGTACTTC
NA	TRBV5-1	TRBJ1-6	NA	CASSVVSRDSPLHF	TGCGCCAGCAGCGTGGTATCGAGGGATTCACCCCTCCACTTT
NA	TRBV30	TRBJ2-5	NA	CAWSPNGGKETQYF	TGTGCCTGGAGTCCGAACGGCGGGAAAGAGACCCAGTACTTC